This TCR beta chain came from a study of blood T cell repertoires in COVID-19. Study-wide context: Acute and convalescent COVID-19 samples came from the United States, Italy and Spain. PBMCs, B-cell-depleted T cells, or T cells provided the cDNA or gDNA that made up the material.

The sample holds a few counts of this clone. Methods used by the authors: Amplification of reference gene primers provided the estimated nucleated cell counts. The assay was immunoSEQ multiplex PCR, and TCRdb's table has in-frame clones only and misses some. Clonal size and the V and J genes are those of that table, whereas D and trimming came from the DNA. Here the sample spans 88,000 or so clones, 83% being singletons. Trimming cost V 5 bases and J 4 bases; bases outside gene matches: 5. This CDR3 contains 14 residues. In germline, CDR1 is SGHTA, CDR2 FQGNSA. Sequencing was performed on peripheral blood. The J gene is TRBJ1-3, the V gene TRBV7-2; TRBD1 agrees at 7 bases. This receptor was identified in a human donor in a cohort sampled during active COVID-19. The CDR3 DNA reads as TGTGCCAGCAGCCAACAGGGGCCCGGAAACACCATATATTTT. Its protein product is CASSQQGPGNTIYF.